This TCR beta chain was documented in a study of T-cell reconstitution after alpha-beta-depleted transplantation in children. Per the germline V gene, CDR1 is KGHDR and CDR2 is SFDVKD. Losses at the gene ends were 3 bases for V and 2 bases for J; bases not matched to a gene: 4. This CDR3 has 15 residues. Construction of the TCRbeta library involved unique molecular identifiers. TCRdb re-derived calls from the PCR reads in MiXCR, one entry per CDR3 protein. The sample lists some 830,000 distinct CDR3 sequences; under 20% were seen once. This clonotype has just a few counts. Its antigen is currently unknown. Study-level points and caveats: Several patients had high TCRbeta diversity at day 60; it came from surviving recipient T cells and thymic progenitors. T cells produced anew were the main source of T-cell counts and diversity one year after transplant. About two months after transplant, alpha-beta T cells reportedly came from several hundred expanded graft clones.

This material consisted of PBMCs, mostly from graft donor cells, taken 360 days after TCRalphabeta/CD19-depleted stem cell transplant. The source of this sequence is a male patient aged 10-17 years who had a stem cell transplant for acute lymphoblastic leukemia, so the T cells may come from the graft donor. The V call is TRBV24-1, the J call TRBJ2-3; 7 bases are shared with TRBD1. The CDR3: CATSDATGTTDTQYF. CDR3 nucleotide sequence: TGTGCCACCAGTGATGCGACAGGGACCACAGATACGCAGTATTTT.